This T cell receptor (beta chain) was captured in a study of Graves' ophthalmopathy and Graves' hyperthyroidism. Study at large: Researchers obtained peripheral blood at initial diagnosis, before any treatment had begun.

The authors used Ficoll-Paque density gradient centrifugation to separate PBMCs. The input was roughly 9.3 ml of fresh peripheral blood. Trimming stripped 7 bases from V and 3 bases from J, with 19 bases between. The CDR3 length is 14 residues. The germline gives CDR1 DFQATT, CDR2 SNEGSKA (reference sequence). This clonotype was observed a handful of times. TCR beta CDR3 amplification used RNA transcripts. HTBI primers were employed in first-round RT-PCR, then a second-round multiplex PCR followed. TCRdb reprocessed the multiplex PCR reads with MiXCR, giving one entry per CDR3 protein. In the table there are roughly 220,000 distinct CDR3 sequences, around 42% of which are singletons.

The specimen was peripheral blood. The TCR sequence derives from an adult man with Graves' ophthalmopathy. V usage is TRBV20-1 and J usage is TRBJ2-7, with a possible D match to TRBD2 (5 bases). The chain's CDR3 is CSVPLGNSLYEQYF. CDR3 nucleotide sequence: TGCAGTGTCCCCCTCGGGAACAGCCTCTACGAGCAGTACTTC.